The next 9 T cell receptor beta chains were all read from a single sample in a study of control samples from healthy donors and cancer patients (dated by TCRdb to about 2020). Library generation was performed with the immunoSEQ multiplex PCR assay. TCRdb carries this immuneACCESS record with in-frame sequences only. Its versions omit some clonotypes, under half of them owing to an unresolved V gene in the studies checked, with the rest unexplained. The sample contains around 150,000 clones, roughly 94% of them found a single time. Clones ranked in the top ten supply around 9.3% of the sample. The sample consisted of blood. The origin of the receptors is a woman in her thirties or forties in good health.

The chain joins TRBV19 to TRBJ1-2; tentative D call: TRBD1 (6 bases). CDR1 and CDR2 (germline): LNHDA, SQIVND (reference sequence). The CDR3 is 15 amino acids. Trimming cost V 4 bases and J 8 bases, with 20 bases left between them. CDR3 bases: TGTGCCAGTAGTACTCCAAAAAACAGGGTAGAAGGCTACACCTTC. Its translation is CASSTPKNRVEGYTF.

Note on this clone: A read error may account for a junction end that differs from germline. The V call is TRBV7-9, the J call TRBJ2-5, with D perhaps TRBD2 (5 bases). Germline CDR1 reads SEHNR; CDR2 reads FQNEAQ (reference sequence). The CDR3 is made up of 16 amino acids. The chain's CDR3 is CASSLAELKRGETQYF. CDR3 nucleotide sequence: TGTGCCAGCAGCCTAGCCGAACTAAAGAGAGGAGAGACCCAGTACTTC.

The J gene is TRBJ1-6, the V gene TRBV19, with TRBD1 matching over 8 bases. V lost 6 bases, J lost 8 bases, and 15 bases stayed unmatched. The CDR3 spans 17 residues. From germline, CDR1 is LNHDA and CDR2 SQIVND (reference sequence). The CDR3 region has the DNA TGTGCCAGTAGCACTACAGGGGGGAACAGAGCCTATTCACCCCTCCACTTT. Residues: CASSTTGGNRAYSPLHF.

The chain uses TRBV27 and TRBJ1-1; D perhaps matches TRBD1 (6 bases). The germline V gene encodes CDR1 MNHEY and CDR2 SMNVEV (reference sequence). This CDR3 region has 13 residues. V shed 3 bases and J shed 5 bases, with 10 bases lying between them. The CDR3 spells CASSFTGQTEAFF. In nucleotides, the CDR3 is TGTGCCAGCAGTTTCACAGGGCAAACTGAAGCTTTCTTT.

The chain is built from TRBV10-2 and TRBJ2-2; 7 bases line up with TRBD2. The germline CDR1 and CDR2 sequences are WSHSY and SAAADI. The CDR3 consists of 14 residues. Losses at the gene ends were 8 bases for V and 0 bases for J; bases not matched to a gene: 3. The CDR3 DNA reads as TGCGCCAGCTCCAGCGGGGCGAACACCGGGGAGCTGTTTTTT. It encodes CASSSGANTGELFF.

The gene calls are TRBV7-9 and TRBJ1-1; D not certain. This CDR3 contains 13 residues. V was trimmed by 8 bases and J by 6 bases, leaving 16 bases between them. Germline values: CDR1 SEHNR, CDR2 FQNEAQ (reference sequence). The CDR3 region has the DNA TGTGCCAGCCTTTCCGACCCCAGCGCTGAAGCTTTCTTT. This sequence encodes CASLSDPSAEAFF.

The count of this clone is one. This chain connects TRBV20-1 to TRBJ2-3, with unresolved D. Germline V gene lookup returns CDR1 DFQATT and CDR2 SNEGSKA (reference sequence). The CDR3 consists of 14 residues. V was shortened by 3 bases and J by 1 base, with 11 bases between the two germline ends. The CDR3: CSASKAAGTDTQYF. The DNA for the CDR3 is TGCAGTGCTAGTAAGGCCGCAGGCACAGATACGCAGTATTTT.

The rearrangement joins TRBV11-1 to TRBJ2-1, with no clear D. Trimming pared 0 bases from V and 0 bases from J, leaving 15 bases between. The CDR3 covers 18 residues. CDR1 is SGHAT, CDR2 FQDESV, per germline (reference sequence). The CDR3 is CASSLALIVRSSYNEQFF. As DNA, the CDR3 is TGTGCCAGCAGCTTAGCGCTAATTGTCAGGAGCTCCTACAATGAGCAGTTCTTC. The variable domain in full, with the rest retrieved from reference TRBV11-1 and TRBJ2-1, is EAEVAQSPRYKITEKSQAVAFWCDPISGHATLYWYRQILGQGPELLVQFQDESVVDDSQLPKDRFSAERLKGVDSTLKIQPAELGDSAMYLCASSLALIVRSSYNEQFFGPGTRLTVL.

Comments on this clone: The same CDR3 arises from other DNA sequences in this sample as well. V and J are TRBV7-9 and TRBJ2-1; 9 bases match TRBD1. Looked up from germline, CDR1 is SEHNR and CDR2 is FQNEAQ (reference sequence). The V gene end was trimmed by 4 bases and the J gene end by 1 base; junction bases not matched to a gene: 2. The CDR3 has 15 amino acids. The CDR3 DNA sequence: TGTGCCAGCAGCTCGGGACAGGGTTCCTACAATGAGCAGTTCTTC. This translates into CASSSGQGSYNEQFF.